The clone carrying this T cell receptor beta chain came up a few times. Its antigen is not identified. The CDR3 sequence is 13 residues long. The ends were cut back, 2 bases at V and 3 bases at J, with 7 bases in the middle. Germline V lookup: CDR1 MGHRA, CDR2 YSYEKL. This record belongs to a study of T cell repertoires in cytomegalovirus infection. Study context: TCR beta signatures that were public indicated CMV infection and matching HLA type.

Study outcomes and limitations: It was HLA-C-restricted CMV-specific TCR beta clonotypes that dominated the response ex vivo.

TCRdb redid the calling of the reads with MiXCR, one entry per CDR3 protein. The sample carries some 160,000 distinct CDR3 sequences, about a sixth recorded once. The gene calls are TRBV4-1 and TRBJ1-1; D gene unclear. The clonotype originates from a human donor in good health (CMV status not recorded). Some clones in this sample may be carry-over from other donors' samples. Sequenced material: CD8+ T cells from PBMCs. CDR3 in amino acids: CASSQYYDTEAFF. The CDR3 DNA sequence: TGCGCCAGCAGCCAATACTACGACACTGAAGCTTTCTTT.